This T cell receptor beta chain was captured by sequencing in a study of cytomegalovirus exposure and HLA in healthy donors. Study at large: The roughly 120 validation repertoires, a later analysis reported, used the same platform as the roughly 710 first-cohort repertoires.

With 8 bases clipped from V and 5 bases from J, the junction kept 13 bases outside the gene matches. Germline CDR1 is KGHSH and CDR2 is LQKENI. CDR3 length: 15 residues. The donors were part of the approximately 130-subject validation cohort, which stood apart from the roughly 640-subject first cohort. Generated by immunoSEQ multiplex PCR, the TCRdb table keeps only in-frame clones and is missing some. In the table there are 120,000 or so clones, 89% of which are singletons. Study results and caveats: There were fewer than 200 TCR beta chains listed as cytomegalovirus-associated. The classifier reportedly diagnosed cytomegalovirus status with high sensitivity and specificity.

With respect to this clone: Its target is not known.

The sequence was collected from a woman between 18 and 30 years old in good health and CMV-seronegative. V is TRBV18 and J is TRBJ2-3; 7 nucleotides match TRBD2. Material for sequencing was PBMCs. CDR3 sequence: CASADPSGEGDTQYF. As DNA, the CDR3 is TGTGCCAGCGCGGACCCTAGCGGAGAGGGAGATACGCAGTATTTT.